These 29 T cell receptor beta chains originate from one sample sequenced in a study of blood T cell repertoires in COVID-19. Here immunoSEQ multiplex PCR was the method, and the copy in TCRdb shows in-frame clones only, minus some. Of 250,000 to 400,000 clones listed, approximately 88% are singletons. Material: PBMCs or T cells enriched from blood (not recorded which). These TCRs come from a man in his 60s who had recovered from COVID-19.

In DNA, the CDR3 is TGTGCCACCAGTGATTTGCCAGGTCGACCGGACACCGGGGAGCTGTTTTTT. It codes for CATSDLPGRPDTGELFF. The chain links TRBV24-1 to TRBJ2-2; no firm D call. Trimming took 0 bases from V and 3 from J, leaving 13 bases between them. The germline V gene encodes CDR1 KGHDR and CDR2 SFDVKD. The length of the CDR3 is 17 residues.

The V gene is TRBV9, the J gene TRBJ1-4, with D possibly TRBD1 on 6 matching bases. Deletions cut 0 bases from V and 8 bases from J, with 17 bases between. Germline CDR1 and CDR2: SGDLS and YYNGEE. This CDR3 region has 16 residues. The CDR3 DNA sequence: TGTGCCAGCAGCGTAGACTCGCGTCAGGGGTGGGAAAAACTGTTTTTT. It specifies CASSVDSRQGWEKLFF. Full variable domain (outside the CDR3, taken from reference TRBV9 and TRBJ1-4): DSGVTQTPKHLITATGQRVTLRCSPRSGDLSVYWYQQSLDQGLQFLIQYYNGEERAKGNILERFSAQQFPDLHSELNLSSLELGDSALYFCASSVDSRQGWEKLFFGSGTQLSVL.

The chain uses TRBV28 and TRBJ1-1, with a weak D call TRBD1 (6 bases). CDR3 length: 13 residues. CDR1 is MDHEN and CDR2 is SYDVKM in the germline V gene. Trimming stripped 5 bases from V and 3 bases from J, with 10 bases between. The chain's CDR3 is CASSPGQYTEAFF. As DNA, the CDR3 is TGTGCCAGCAGTCCCGGACAGTACACTGAAGCTTTCTTT.

This clone occurred a few times. The CDR3 nucleotides read TGCGCCAGCAGCCAAGAGACAGGGGCGACGTATGGCTACACCTTC. It yields the protein CASSQETGATYGYTF. The chain links TRBV4-1 to TRBJ1-2, with 8 nucleotides matching TRBD1. The trim removed 0 bases at V and 5 bases at J, leaving 5 bases unmatched. Germline values: CDR1 MGHRA, CDR2 YSYEKL. The CDR3 sequence is 15 residues long.

This chain uses TRBV29-1 with TRBJ2-7; D is possibly TRBD2 (5 bases). This CDR3 has 13 residues. Germline V gene lookup returns CDR1 SQVTM and CDR2 ANQGSEA. Trimming removed 6 bases from V and 5 bases from J, with 17 bases in between. CDR3 DNA sequence: TGCAGCGTCTACGGACGGGGAGAGCACGAGCAGTACTTC. The encoded protein is CSVYGRGEHEQYF.

This sequence joins TRBV4-3 and TRBJ1-1, with a weak D call TRBD1 (6 bases). CDR3 size: 14 residues. Germline CDR1 LGHNA, CDR2 YSLEER. V dropped 4 bases and J dropped 2 bases, with 11 bases sitting between them. CDR3: CASSLRGANTEAFF. DNA for the CDR3: TGCGCCAGCAGCCTTCGGGGGGCCAACACTGAAGCTTTCTTT.

J is TRBJ2-7 and V is TRBV5-1, with 7 bases aligning to TRBD1. The V gene's germline CDR1 is SGHRS and CDR2 YFSETQ. V was clipped by 4 bases and J by 0 bases; unmatched bases: 7. CDR3 length: 15 residues. CDR3 bases: TGCGCCAGCAGCCTGACAGGGCCTAGCTCCTACGAGCAGTACTTC. Its translation is CASSLTGPSSYEQYF.

This rearrangement joins TRBV7-9 to TRBJ2-1, with D hard to call. Germline-derived CDR1 and CDR2 are SEHNR and FQNEAQ (reference sequence). Trimming pared 0 bases from V and 7 bases from J, leaving 10 bases between. This CDR3 is 14 amino acids long. CDR3 nucleotides: TGTGCCAGCAGCTTAGCTCTAGTTGGGAATGAGCAGTTCTTC. Translation gives CASSLALVGNEQFF. The full variable domain, completed using reference TRBV7-9 and TRBJ2-1, is DTGVSQNPRHKITKRGQNVTFRCDPISEHNRLYWYRQTLGQGPEFLTYFQNEAQLEKSRLLSDRFSAERPKGSFSTLEIQRTEQGDSAMYLCASSLALVGNEQFFGPGTRLTVL.

The gene calls are TRBV5-1 and TRBJ2-2; TRBD1 matches 7 bases. This CDR3 is built from 14 residues. The junction had 5 bases not matched to a gene; V was cut back by 4 bases and J by 5 bases. Germline V lookup: CDR1 SGHRS, CDR2 YFSETQ. The CDR3 loop reads CASSQGQSTGELFF. The CDR3 bases are TGCGCCAGCAGCCAGGGACAGTCTACCGGGGAGCTGTTTTTT.

The chain joins TRBV9 to TRBJ1-1; 9 bases line up with TRBD1. There are 16 residues in the CDR3. Germline trimming cut 4 bases from V and 4 bases from J; bases unmatched to any gene: 11. Germline loops: CDR1 SGDLS, CDR2 YYNGEE. Here the CDR3 DNA reads TGTGCCAGCAGCAAGTCACAGGGGGCGTTGGGCACTGAAGCTTTCTTT. Translating gives CASSKSQGALGTEAFF.

The CDR3 loop is CASAQRGSNQPQHF. The CDR3 region has the DNA TGTGCCAGCGCCCAAAGGGGAAGCAATCAGCCCCAGCATTTT. The chain combines TRBV24-1 with TRBJ1-5; a possible D gene is TRBD1 (5 bases). Trimming took off 11 bases at V and 1 base at J, with 14 bases between the two ends. The CDR3 consists of 14 residues. CDR1 is KGHDR and CDR2 is SFDVKD in the germline V gene.

The chain has TRBV3-1 (or the pseudogene TRBV3-2) and TRBJ2-7; TRBD2 matches 10 bases. Germline-derived CDR1 and CDR2 are LGHDT and YNNKEL (reference sequence). Unmatched junction bases numbered 3, after V lost 3 bases and J lost 1 base. CDR3 length: 15 residues. DNA for the CDR3: TGTGCCAGCAGCCATCGGACTAGCGGATCCTACGAGCAGTACTTC. Protein: CASSHRTSGSYEQYF.

The chain carries TRBV5-1 and TRBJ1-5; D is ambiguous. This CDR3 is built from 15 residues. The ends were cut back, 0 bases at V and 0 bases at J, with 7 bases in the middle. In germline, CDR1 is SGHRS, CDR2 YFSETQ. The CDR3 nucleotides are TGCGCCAGCAGCTTGGCCGGGTATAGCAATCAGCCCCAGCATTTT. Protein: CASSLAGYSNQPQHF.

The sample holds one count of this clone. The CDR3 sequence is CASSPGQLNSPLHF. In DNA, the CDR3 is TGCGCCAGCAGCCCAGGACAGCTTAATTCACCCCTCCACTTT. The V and J genes are TRBV5-1 and TRBJ1-6; a weak D match, TRBD1 (6 bases). This CDR3 has 14 residues. Germline CDR1 and CDR2: SGHRS and YFSETQ. V was cut by 4 bases and J by 6 bases, with 11 bases left in between.

The chain combines TRBV11-2 with TRBJ1-5, with TRBD1 matching over 10 bases. In germline, CDR1 is SGHAT, CDR2 FQNNGV. This CDR3 contains 16 residues. Unmatched junction bases numbered 3, after V lost 2 bases and J lost 2 bases. The CDR3 nucleotides are TGTGCCAGCAGCTTAACTGGGACAGGGGGCAATCAGCCCCAGCATTTT. This codes for CASSLTGTGGNQPQHF.

V usage is TRBV7-2 and J usage is TRBJ2-7; 9 bases are a match to TRBD2. V was clipped by 3 bases and J by 0 bases; unmatched bases: 3. This CDR3 spans 15 amino acids. Germline CDR1 is SGHTA and CDR2 is FQGNSA. CDR3 sequence reads: CASSFKREASYEQYF. The CDR3 DNA is TGTGCCAGCAGCTTTAAGCGGGAGGCCTCCTACGAGCAGTACTTC.

This clone was seen a few times. This rearrangement joins TRBV4-2 to TRBJ1-3; tentatively, D is TRBD1 (5 bases). This CDR3 is 14 amino acids long. CDR1 LGHNA and CDR2 YNFKEQ come from the germline V gene. V dropped 1 base and J dropped 4 bases, with 8 bases sitting between them. The CDR3, as DNA: TGTGCCAGCAGCCAAGGTGGACAAGGAAACACCATATATTTT. It codes for CASSQGGQGNTIYF.

The genes are TRBV6-4 and TRBJ1-5, with 10 bases identical to TRBD1. With V trimmed by 8 bases and J by 3 bases, 7 bases remained unmatched. The CDR3 sequence is 15 residues long. Looked up from germline, CDR1 is MRHNA and CDR2 is SNTAGT. CDR3 DNA: TGTGCCAGCTCCAGGACAGGGGGTACCAATCAGCCCCAGCATTTT. Its protein is CASSRTGGTNQPQHF.

The rearrangement joins TRBV5-1 to TRBJ1-2; D perhaps matches TRBD1 (5 bases). V shed 0 bases and J shed 9 bases, with 12 bases lying between them. Germline CDR1 SGHRS, CDR2 YFSETQ. CDR3 length: 13 residues. The CDR3 spells CASSLGYGASYTF. The CDR3 bases are TGCGCCAGCAGCTTGGGGTATGGGGCCAGCTACACCTTC.

V and J are TRBV5-1 and TRBJ2-5; 9 bases are a match to TRBD2. Germline V gene data show CDR1 as SGHRS and CDR2 as YFSETQ. This CDR3 spans 16 amino acids. Trimming at V came to 0 bases and at J to 5 bases, leaving 8 bases not matched to a gene. CDR3 DNA sequence: TGCGCCAGCAGCTTGGGGGTAGCGGGAGAGGCGGAGACCCAGTACTTC. Encoded protein: CASSLGVAGEAETQYF.

The chain recombines TRBV3-1 (or the pseudogene TRBV3-2) with TRBJ2-3; the match to TRBD2 covers 7 bases. Germline lookup yields CDR1 LGHDT and CDR2 YNNKEL (reference sequence). V lost 6 bases to trimming and J lost 4 bases; unmatched junction nucleotides: 7. The CDR3 loop spans 14 amino acids. DNA of the CDR3: TGTGCCAGCAGTGCGGGAGTGAGGGCAGATACGCAGTATTTT. It yields the protein CASSAGVRADTQYF.

The chain uses TRBV25-1 and TRBJ1-5; no clear D gene. V lost 0 bases to trimming and J lost 7 bases, with 10 bases between them. The CDR3 is 14 residues long. Germline loops: CDR1 MGHDK, CDR2 SYGVNS. CDR3 sequence: CASSEYGEGQPQHF. CDR3 DNA: TGTGCCAGCAGTGAATATGGGGAGGGACAGCCCCAGCATTTT.

CDR3 protein: CASSSGGRGTGELFF. The CDR3 DNA reads as TGTGCCAGCAGTTCAGGGGGACGTGGCACCGGGGAGCTGTTTTTT. This rearrangement joins TRBV27 to TRBJ2-2; 7 bases fit TRBD1. The V gene end was trimmed by 4 bases and the J gene end by 4 bases; junction bases not matched to a gene: 6. This CDR3 is 15 amino acids long. From germline, CDR1 is MNHEY and CDR2 SMNVEV (reference sequence).

The V gene is TRBV5-6, the J gene TRBJ1-3; no definite D call. From germline, CDR1 is SGHDT and CDR2 YYEEEE. The CDR3 is made up of 16 amino acids. The germline V and J ends were trimmed by 0 bases and 4 bases, with 14 bases remaining between them. The CDR3 region has the DNA TGTGCCAGCAGCTTGGCCCCGAGGGTGGACGGAAACACCATATATTTT. Encoded protein: CASSLAPRVDGNTIYF. The full variable domain, its missing parts supplied by reference TRBV5-6 and TRBJ1-3, is DAGVTQSPTHLIKTRGQQVTLRCSPKSGHDTVSWYQQALGQGPQFIFQYYEEEERQRGNFPDRFSGHQFPNYSSELNVNALLLGDSALYLCASSLAPRVDGNTIYFGEGSWLTVV.

V usage is TRBV19 and J usage is TRBJ2-1; D might be TRBD2 (5 bases). Germline assignment: CDR1 LNHDA and CDR2 SQIVND (reference sequence). This CDR3 is 15 amino acids long. V was pared by 4 bases and J by 3 bases, with 13 bases between. The DNA of the CDR3 is TGTGCCAGTAGTACCCCCGAGGGTCACTACAATGAGCAGTTCTTC. Translated, it gives CASSTPEGHYNEQFF.

The genes are TRBV6-5 and TRBJ1-5, with D maybe TRBD1 (5 bases). In germline, CDR1 is MNHEY, CDR2 SVGAGI. This CDR3 is 14 amino acids long. Trimming cost V 8 bases and J 5 bases, with 16 bases left between them. The CDR3, as DNA: TGTGCCAGCCGGGACTTCCTGGGCGATCAGCCCCAGCATTTT. Its protein product is CASRDFLGDQPQHF.

J is TRBJ2-3 and V is TRBV19; no firm D call. The CDR3 has 15 amino acids. V was cut by 3 bases and J by 1 base, with 11 bases left in between. Germline CDR1 and CDR2: LNHDA and SQIVND (reference sequence). CDR3 amino acids: CASSISLVGTDTQYF. The CDR3 DNA reads TGTGCCAGTAGTATTAGTCTCGTGGGCACAGATACGCAGTATTTT. Together with reference TRBV19 and TRBJ2-3, the CDR3 gives the full variable domain: DGGITQSPKYLFRKEGQNVTLSCEQNLNHDAMYWYRQDPGQGLRLIYYSQIVNDFQKGDIAEGYSVSREKKESFPLTVTSAQKNPTAFYLCASSISLVGTDTQYFGPGTRLTVL.

CDR3 protein: CASTQEGSGEQFF. CDR3 coding DNA: TGTGCCAGCACCCAGGAGGGGTCCGGTGAGCAGTTCTTC. This chain uses TRBV12-3 or TRBV12-4 with TRBJ2-1; perhaps TRBD2 as D (6 bases). Trimming stripped 7 bases from V and 9 bases from J, with 16 bases between. The CDR3 has 13 residues.

The chain joins TRBV5-1 to TRBJ1-2; 10 bases fit TRBD1. V lost 5 bases, J lost 8 bases, and 6 bases stayed unmatched. The CDR3 loop spans 13 amino acids. Germline CDR1 and CDR2: SGHRS and YFSETQ. This CDR3 is CASRQGTGDGYTF. For the CDR3, the DNA is TGCGCCAGCAGACAAGGGACAGGGGACGGCTACACCTTC.